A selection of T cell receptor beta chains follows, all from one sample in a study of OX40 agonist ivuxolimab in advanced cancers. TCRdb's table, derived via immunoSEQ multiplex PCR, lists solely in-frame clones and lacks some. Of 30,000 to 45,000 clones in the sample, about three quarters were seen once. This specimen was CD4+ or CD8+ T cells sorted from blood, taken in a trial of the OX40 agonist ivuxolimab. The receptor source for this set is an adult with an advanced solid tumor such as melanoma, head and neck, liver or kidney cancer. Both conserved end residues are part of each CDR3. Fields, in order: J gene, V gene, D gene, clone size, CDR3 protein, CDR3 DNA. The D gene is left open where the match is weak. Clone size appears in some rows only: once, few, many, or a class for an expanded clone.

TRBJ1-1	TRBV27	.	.	CASSSTGGVEAFF	TGTGCCAGCAGTTCTACAGGAGGGGTTGAAGCTTTCTTT
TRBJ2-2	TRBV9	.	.	CASSGLANGELFF	TGTGCCAGCAGCGGCTTGGCGAACGGGGAGCTGTTTTTT
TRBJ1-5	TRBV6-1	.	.	CASSFPPQPQHF	TGTGCCAGCTCGTTCCCCCCCCAGCCCCAGCATTTT
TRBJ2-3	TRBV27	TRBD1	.	CASSLRGQGTDTQYF	TGTGCCAGCAGTTTAAGGGGACAGGGTACAGATACGCAGTATTTT
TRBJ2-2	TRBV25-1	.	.	CASSGPRRPNQSGELFF	TGTGCCAGCAGTGGCCCTAGGCGCCCGAACCAGAGCGGGGAGCTGTTTTTT
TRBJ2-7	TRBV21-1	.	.	CASSTSGSPPRCEQYF	TGTGCCAGCAGCACTAGCGGGAGCCCCCCTCGCTGCGAGCAGTACTTC
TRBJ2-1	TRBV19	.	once	CASSIGNHNEQFF	TGTGCCAGTAGTATAGGGAACCACAATGAGCAGTTCTTC
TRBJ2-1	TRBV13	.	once	CASSLGSGGPRYNEQFF	TGTGCCAGCAGCTTAGGTAGCGGAGGGCCCCGTTACAATGAGCAGTTCTTC
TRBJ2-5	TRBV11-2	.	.	CASSLDFNGETQYF	TGTGCCAGCAGCTTAGATTTTAATGGGGAGACCCAGTACTTC
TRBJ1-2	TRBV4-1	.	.	CASSQEGLTGISGYTF	TGCGCCAGCAGCCAAGAGGGGTTAACAGGGATCTCGGGCTACACCTTC
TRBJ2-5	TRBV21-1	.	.	CASSSPSFMTQYF	TGTGCCAGCAGCTCCCCTTCCTTCATGACCCAGTACTTC
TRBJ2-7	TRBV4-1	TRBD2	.	CASSPGLAGGEQYF	TGTGCCAGCAGCCCGGGACTAGCGGGAGGCGAGCAGTACTTC
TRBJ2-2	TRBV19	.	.	CASRGYSYTGELFF	TGTGCCAGTAGAGGATACAGTTACACCGGGGAGCTGTTTTTT
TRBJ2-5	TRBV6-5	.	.	CASSKQVGQTQYF	TGTGCCAGCAGTAAACAGGTTGGACAGACCCAGTACTTC
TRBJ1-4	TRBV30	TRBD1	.	CAWSGAGTGREKLFF	TGTGCCTGGAGCGGAGCAGGGACAGGCAGAGAAAAACTGTTTTTT
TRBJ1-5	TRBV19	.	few	CASSWGGQPQHF	TGTGCCAGTAGTTGGGGGGGACAGCCCCAGCATTTT
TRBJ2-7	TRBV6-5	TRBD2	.	CASSSRTSGSSYEQYF	TGTGCCAGCAGTTCCAGGACTAGCGGTAGCTCCTACGAGCAGTACTTC
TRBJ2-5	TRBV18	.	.	CASSPPLQETQYF	TGTGCCAGCTCACCACCGCTACAAGAGACCCAGTACTTC
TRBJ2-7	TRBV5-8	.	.	CASSLGQDYEQYF	TGTGCCAGCAGCTTGGGCCAGGACTACGAGCAGTACTTC
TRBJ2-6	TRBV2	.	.	CASSQNGANVLTF	TGTGCCAGCAGCCAGAATGGGGCCAACGTCCTGACTTTC
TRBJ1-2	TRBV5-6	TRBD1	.	CASSSRDRVGGYTF	TGTGCCAGCAGCAGCCGGGACAGGGTAGGCGGCTACACCTTC
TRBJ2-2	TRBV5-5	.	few	CATTPGLTSAGELFF	TGTGCCACCACACCGGGACTCACCTCCGCCGGGGAGCTGTTTTTT
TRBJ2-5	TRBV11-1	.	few	CASSLRGFAETQYF	TGTGCCAGCAGCTTAAGAGGGTTTGCAGAGACCCAGTACTTC
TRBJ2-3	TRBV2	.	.	CASPGQGTSASTDTQYF	TGTGCCAGCCCGGGACAGGGGACTAGCGCTAGCACAGATACGCAGTATTTT
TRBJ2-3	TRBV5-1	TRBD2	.	CASSLGGTSGTDTQYF	TGCGCCAGCAGCTTGGGGGGGACTAGCGGGACAGATACGCAGTATTTT
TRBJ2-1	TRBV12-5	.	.	CASGLDGRGGEQFF	TGTGCTAGTGGTTTGGATGGCAGGGGGGGAGAGCAGTTCTTC
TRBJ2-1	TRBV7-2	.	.	CASSSRSDNEQFF	TGTGCCAGCAGCTCCCGGTCTGACAATGAGCAGTTCTTC
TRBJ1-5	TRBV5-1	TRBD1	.	CASSLGQGGSQPQHF	TGCGCCAGCAGCTTAGGACAGGGAGGGAGTCAGCCCCAGCATTTT
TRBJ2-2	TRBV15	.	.	CATKIWGTGELFF	TGTGCCACCAAAATATGGGGGACCGGGGAGCTGTTTTTT
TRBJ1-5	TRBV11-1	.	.	CASSLEGTGQPQHF	TGTGCCAGCAGCTTGGAGGGAACCGGGCAGCCCCAGCATTTT
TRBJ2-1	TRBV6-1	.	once	CASSENYHNEQFF	TGTGCCAGCAGTGAAAACTATCACAATGAGCAGTTCTTC
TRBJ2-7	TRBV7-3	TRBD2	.	CASSLAPSGSHEQYF	TGTGCCAGCAGCTTAGCGCCTAGCGGGTCCCACGAGCAGTACTTC
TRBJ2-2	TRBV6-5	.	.	CASIEDTGELFF	TGTGCCAGCATCGAGGACACCGGGGAGCTGTTTTTT
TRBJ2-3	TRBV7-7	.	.	CASSLAQTDAQYF	TGTGCTAGCAGCTTAGCACAGACAGATGCGCAGTATTTT
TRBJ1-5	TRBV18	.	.	CASSPGGNQPQHF	TGTGCCAGCTCACCAGGGGGCAATCAGCCCCAGCATTTT
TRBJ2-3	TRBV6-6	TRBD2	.	CASSSGRDTQYF	TGTGCCAGCAGTTCCGGGAGGGATACGCAGTATTTT
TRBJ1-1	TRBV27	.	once	CASSLGRLHTEAFF	TGTGCCAGCAGTTTAGGGCGACTGCACACTGAAGCTTTCTTT
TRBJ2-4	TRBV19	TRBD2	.	CASIPTSGGKNIQYF	TGTGCCAGTATTCCGACTAGCGGTGGCAAAAACATTCAGTACTTC
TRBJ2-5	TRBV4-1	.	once	CASSQGGPIQETQYF	TGCGCCAGCAGCCAAGGGGGGCCGATTCAGGAGACCCAGTACTTC
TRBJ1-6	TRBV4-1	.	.	CASSRPGSPLHF	TGCGCCAGCAGCCGGCCAGGGTCGCCCCTCCACTTT
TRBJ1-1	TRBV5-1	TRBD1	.	CASSGQGTTEAFF	TGCGCCAGCAGCGGACAGGGAACGACTGAAGCTTTCTTT
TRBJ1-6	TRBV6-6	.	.	CASRQWDSPLHF	TGTGCCAGCAGGCAATGGGATTCACCCCTCCACTTT
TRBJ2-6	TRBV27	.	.	CASSSPGLSSGANVLTF	TGTGCCAGCAGTTCGCCGGGACTGTCTTCTGGGGCCAACGTCCTGACTTTC
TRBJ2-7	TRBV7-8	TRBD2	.	CASSPGGTSYEQYF	TGTGCCAGCAGCCCCGGGGGGACCTCCTACGAGCAGTACTTC
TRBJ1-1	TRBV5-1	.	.	CASSFASLGSTEAFF	TGCGCCAGCAGCTTTGCTTCATTAGGTAGCACTGAAGCTTTCTTT
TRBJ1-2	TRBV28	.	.	CASSLAGAVYGYTF	TGTGCCAGCAGTTTAGCGGGGGCCGTCTATGGCTACACCTTC
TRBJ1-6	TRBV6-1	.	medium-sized	CASSEKVGLPLHF	TGTGCCAGCAGTGAAAAGGTTGGTCTCCCCCTCCACTTT
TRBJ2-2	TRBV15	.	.	CATSRDSVNTGELFF	TGTGCCACCAGCAGAGATTCGGTGAACACCGGGGAGCTGTTTTTT
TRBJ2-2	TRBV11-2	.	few	CASSSPWGRAKTGELFF	TGTGCCAGCAGCTCCCCCTGGGGCAGGGCGAAAACCGGGGAGCTGTTTTTT
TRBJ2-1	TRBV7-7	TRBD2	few	CASSGDAAGEQFF	TGTGCTAGCAGCGGGGACGCGGCCGGAGAGCAGTTCTTC
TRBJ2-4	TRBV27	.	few	CASSLVWGNIQYF	TGTGCCAGCAGTTTGGTCTGGGGGAACATTCAGTACTTC
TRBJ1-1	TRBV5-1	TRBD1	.	CASSLWDRSTEAFF	TGCGCCAGCAGCTTGTGGGACAGATCCACTGAAGCTTTCTTT